Listed below are T cell receptor beta chains from one sample, sequenced in a study of T cell changes during pregnancy in multiple sclerosis. Assay used: immunoSEQ multiplex PCR; TCRdb lists only in-frame clones, some missing. In the table there are around 8,100 clones, roughly 85% of which are singletons. Sequences were derived from CD8+ T cells from peripheral blood mononuclear cells, sampled in the first trimester of pregnancy. These receptors were collected from a female donor in good health, enrolled as a control in a pregnancy study. Each CDR3 is given with its conserved first and last residue. The order of the fields is clone size, D gene, J gene, V gene, CDR3 DNA, CDR3 protein. The D gene is left open where the match is weak. Clone size is stated in some rows and not others, as once, few, many or a class when expanded.

.,.,TRBJ1-2,TRBV19,TGTGCCAGTAGTATAGAGGGCAGGCCCACTAACTATGGCTACACCTTC,CASSIEGRPTNYGYTF
.,.,TRBJ2-7,TRBV7-9,TGTGCCAGCAGCTCCCCCCGAGGTGTGGCCTACGAGCAGTACTTC,CASSSPRGVAYEQYF
.,.,TRBJ2-5,TRBV2,TGTGCCAGCAGTGAACTAAAGGGGGGGGAGACCCAGTACTTC,CASSELKGGETQYF
few,.,TRBJ2-3,TRBV2,TGTGCCAGCAGCGGACTGAGCACAGATACGCAGTATTTT,CASSGLSTDTQYF
few,TRBD2,TRBJ2-7,TRBV6-1,TGTGCCAGCAGTGAACGGGCTAGCGGGAGCTACGAGCAGTACTTC,CASSERASGSYEQYF
.,TRBD2,TRBJ2-3,TRBV18,TGTGCCAGCTCACTACTGCGGGAGACAGATACGCAGTATTTT,CASSLLRETDTQYF
.,TRBD1,TRBJ2-7,TRBV5-6,TGTGCCTCCCAAGGACAGGTGCCCTACGAGCAGTACTTC,CASQGQVPYEQYF
.,.,TRBJ2-2,TRBV6-4,TGTGCCAGCAGTGACTTTAGCGGAGGAAACACCGGGGAGCTGTTTTTT,CASSDFSGGNTGELFF
.,TRBD1,TRBJ1-2,TRBV15,TGTGCCACCAGCAGAGTGGGAGTCCGACAGGGCCTCTATGGCTACACCTTC,CATSRVGVRQGLYGYTF
.,TRBD1,TRBJ1-6,TRBV2,TGTGCCAGCAGTGTAAGACAGGGGTTTTCACCCCTCCACTTT,CASSVRQGFSPLHF
.,TRBD1,TRBJ1-2,TRBV30,TGTGCCTGGAGGCTGACGGCAGGGGGCGGGGATGGCTACACCTTC,CAWRLTAGGGDGYTF
.,.,TRBJ2-7,TRBV19,TGTGCCAGTAGCCGGACAAGCCCTAGTGACGAGCAGTACTTC,CASSRTSPSDEQYF
.,TRBD2,TRBJ2-1,TRBV16,TGTGCCAGCAGCCTTTCTAGCGGTTCCTACAATGAGCAGTTCTTC,CASSLSSGSYNEQFF
once,TRBD2,TRBJ2-3,TRBV5-3,TGTGCCAGAAGCTCTAGCGGTAGCACAGATACGCAGTATTTT,CARSSSGSTDTQYF
once,TRBD2,TRBJ2-3,TRBV5-1,TGCGCCAGCAGCTTCGGGGGGAGTCGCACAGATACGCAGTATTTT,CASSFGGSRTDTQYF
.,TRBD1,TRBJ2-2,TRBV5-1,TGCGCCAGCAGCTTGGGGACAGGAGATACCGGGGAGCTGTTTTTT,CASSLGTGDTGELFF
.,.,TRBJ2-5,TRBV27,TGTGCCAGCAGTTACGGGGGTCTGGGGCAAGAGACCCAGTACTTC,CASSYGGLGQETQYF
.,.,TRBJ2-2,TRBV10-3,TGTGCCATCAGTGAGGGACAGTCCGCGCCGGAGCTGTTTTTT,CAISEGQSAPELFF
.,.,TRBJ2-3,TRBV15,TGTGCCACCAGCCGCGATACGACAGATACGCAGTATTTT,CATSRDTTDTQYF
.,.,TRBJ2-5,TRBV30,TGTGCCTGGGGGGGACATGGAGAGACCCAGTACTTC,CAWGGHGETQYF
.,.,TRBJ1-2,TRBV5-6,TGTGCCAGCAGCTTTTGGACTGCCGTCTATGGCTACACCTTC,CASSFWTAVYGYTF
.,TRBD1,TRBJ1-5,TRBV19,TGTGCCAGTAGTCCAACCCGACAGGGGGGAAATCAGCCCCAGCATTTT,CASSPTRQGGNQPQHF
.,.,TRBJ1-6,TRBV4-1,TGCGCCAGCAGCCAAGCTGAGGGCTATACCCTCCACTTT,CASSQAEGYTLHF
.,.,TRBJ2-7,TRBV5-6,TGTGCCAGCAGCTTTCGGGTTAGCTCCTACGAGCAGTACTTC,CASSFRVSSYEQYF
.,.,TRBJ2-1,TRBV23-1,TGCGCCAGCAGTCAAAGCACCGGGACTGGAGGATTTAATGAGCAGTTCTTC,CASSQSTGTGGFNEQFF
few,.,TRBJ1-1,TRBV7-9,TGTGCCCATCGAGAGGGGGACCTGAACACTGAAGCTTTCTTT,CAHREGDLNTEAFF
.,TRBD1,TRBJ2-1,TRBV11-2,TGTGCCAGCAGCTTAACGAGACAGGGAAACAATGAGCAGTTCTTC,CASSLTRQGNNEQFF
once,.,TRBJ1-1,TRBV7-2,TGTGCCAGGGCACAGGGGAACACTGAAGCTTTCTTT,CARAQGNTEAFF
.,TRBD1,TRBJ2-7,TRBV7-9,TGTGCCAGCAGCTGGGACAGGGCTTCCTACGAGCAGTACTTC,CASSWDRASYEQYF
.,TRBD2,TRBJ2-3,TRBV6-1,TGTGCCAGCAGTGAACTATTTAGCGGGGGCCCTTCCTCCACAGATACGCAGTATTTT,CASSELFSGGPSSTDTQYF
.,.,TRBJ1-3,TRBV7-6,TGTGCCATCCCGAGTGGAGCATTCTCTGGAAACACCATATATTTT,CAIPSGAFSGNTIYF
.,.,TRBJ2-6,TRBV6-4,TGTGCCAGCAGTGACTCTGGGGGGAGGGGGGCCAACGTCCTGACTTTC,CASSDSGGRGANVLTF
.,TRBD2,TRBJ2-1,TRBV10-3,TGTGCCATCAGTGAACCTAGCGGGGGGGACAATGAGCAGTTCTTC,CAISEPSGGDNEQFF
.,.,TRBJ2-1,TRBV29-1,TGCAGCGTTGTTGGCGGCGGGACTCGCTACAATGAGCAGTTCTTC,CSVVGGGTRYNEQFF
medium-sized,.,TRBJ2-3,TRBV15,TGTGCCACCAGCTCCCGAGGAGGGCGAACAGATACGCAGTATTTT,CATSSRGGRTDTQYF
.,.,TRBJ2-7,TRBV7-9,TGTGCCAGCAGCTCCTCGACAGGAACCTACGAGCAGTACTTC,CASSSSTGTYEQYF
.,TRBD1,TRBJ1-2,TRBV5-4,TGTGCCAGCAGCTTCGACAGGGGCGGCTACACCTTC,CASSFDRGGYTF
.,TRBD1,TRBJ2-3,TRBV6-1,TGTGCCAGCAGTGACGGACAGGGCGCAGATACGCAGTATTTT,CASSDGQGADTQYF
.,.,TRBJ1-3,TRBV15,TGTGCCACCAGCAGAGATCTCGACAGAGCTGGAAACACCATATATTTT,CATSRDLDRAGNTIYF
once,TRBD1,TRBJ2-1,TRBV4-1,TGCGCCAGCAGCCAAGATACGACAGGGGGATGGAATGAGCAGTTCTTC,CASSQDTTGGWNEQFF
.,TRBD1,TRBJ1-2,TRBV13,TGTGCCAGCAGCTTAGGGACAGGGTCCTATGGCTACACCTTC,CASSLGTGSYGYTF
.,TRBD1,TRBJ1-2,TRBV30,TGTGCCTGGAGTACAGGGGTGGGTGGCTACACCTTC,CAWSTGVGGYTF
.,.,TRBJ1-6,TRBV21-1,TGTGCCAGCAGCAAAGGGCGGAGTTGGAGTTCACCCCTCCACTTT,CASSKGRSWSSPLHF
.,.,TRBJ2-7,TRBV5-8,TGTGCCAGCAGCTTTCCCGGGAGTAAGGGCTACGAGCAGTACTTC,CASSFPGSKGYEQYF
.,.,TRBJ1-5,TRBV19,TGTGCCAGTAGTATAGTACACTATAGCAATCAGCCCCAGCATTTT,CASSIVHYSNQPQHF
few,.,TRBJ1-1,TRBV5-4,TGTGCCAGCAGCTTGGGCAGGCAGAACACTGAAGCTTTCTTT,CASSLGRQNTEAFF